These T cell receptor beta chains were read from a single sample in a study of Graves' ophthalmopathy and Graves' hyperthyroidism. TCRdb re-called the multiplex PCR reads through MiXCR, storing one row per CDR3 protein. Found here are approximately 1.2 million distinct CDR3 sequences, 35% to 45% of them singletons; the top ten hold around 10%. The sample taken for sequencing was peripheral blood or thyroid tissue (not recorded which). The receptor source for this set is an adult man with Graves' hyperthyroidism. Each CDR3 is given with its conserved first and last residue. The order of the fields is clone size, D gene, J gene, V gene, CDR3 length, CDR3 protein, CDR3 DNA. The D gene is left open where the match is weak. Part of the rows lack a size; the others show once, few, many or a class for expanded clones.

.	TRBD1	TRBJ1-3	TRBV20-1	15	CSATDRGVSGNTIYF	TGCAGTGCCACGGACAGGGGTGTCTCTGGAAACACCATATATTTT
many	.	TRBJ1-4	TRBV2	12	CASSVGELKLFF	TGTGCCAGCAGTGTCGGGGAATTAAAGCTGTTTTTT
.	TRBD1	TRBJ1-5	TRBV19	17	CASSIVPGRGSNQPQHF	TGTGCCAGTAGTATTGTTCCGGGCAGGGGGAGCAATCAGCCCCAGCATTTT
many	.	TRBJ1-2	TRBV4-3	15	CASSQVGGGGYGYTF	TGCGCCAGCAGCCAAGTCGGGGGTGGGGGCTATGGCTACACCTTC
many	TRBD2	TRBJ2-5	TRBV20-1	14	CSASLAGTQETQYF	TGCAGTGCTAGCCTAGCGGGGACCCAAGAGACCCAGTACTTC
once	TRBD1	TRBJ1-5	TRBV12-3/TRBV12-4	17	CASSRGGTGTLRQPQHF	TGTGCCAGCAGCAGGGGGGGAACAGGGACCCTGCGTCAGCCCCAGCATTTT
many	.	TRBJ2-5	TRBV13	13	CASTRAWSETQYF	TGTGCCAGCACCCGTGCATGGTCGGAGACCCAGTACTTC
.	TRBD1	TRBJ1-2	TRBV7-2	17	CASSLGRGEGTDYGYTF	TGTGCCAGCAGCTTAGGCAGGGGGGAGGGCACTGACTATGGCTACACCTTC
many	.	TRBJ2-5	TRBV10-1	12	CASSESMGTQYF	TGCGCCAGCAGTGAGTCGATGGGGACCCAGTACTTC
.	TRBD1	TRBJ1-2	TRBV6-5	16	CASSSSGQGGEDGYTF	TGTGCCAGCAGTTCCAGCGGACAGGGAGGCGAGGATGGCTACACCTTC
few	.	TRBJ1-2	TRBV4-1	14	CASSQIGLGNGYTF	TGCGCCAGCAGCCAAATTGGGCTGGGAAATGGCTACACCTTC
.	.	TRBJ1-2	TRBV2	17	CARAFGGPGSSNYGYTF	TGTGCTAGAGCTTTCGGGGGGCCAGGCAGCTCTAACTATGGCTACACCTTC
many	.	TRBJ2-2	TRBV10-3	12	CATRTNTGELFF	TGTGCCACCCGCACGAACACCGGGGAGCTGTTTTTT
many	.	TRBJ1-3	TRBV6-1	16	CASSDRAASSGNTIYF	TGTGCCAGCAGTGACAGGGCGGCTAGCTCTGGAAACACCATATATTTT
.	TRBD1	TRBJ1-6	TRBV5-1	15	CASSLDGQDGSPLHF	TGCGCCAGCAGCTTGGATGGACAGGACGGGTCACCCCTCCACTTT
once	TRBD1	TRBJ2-2	TRBV29-1	13	CSLTGVLSGELFF	TGCAGCTTGACAGGGGTACTTTCCGGGGAGCTGTTTTTT
.	TRBD1	TRBJ2-7	TRBV7-2	13	CASSLNSGGEQYF	TGTGCCAGCAGCTTAAACTCAGGGGGCGAGCAGTACTTC
.	TRBD1	TRBJ2-7	TRBV12-3/TRBV12-4	14	CASSSTGERDEQYF	TGTGCCAGCAGTTCCACAGGGGAGAGGGACGAGCAGTACTTC
many	.	TRBJ2-7	TRBV12-3/TRBV12-4	14	CASSRGASRDEQYF	TGTGCCAGCAGCCGGGGGGCCTCACGGGACGAGCAGTACTTC
many	TRBD1	TRBJ1-3	TRBV10-3	14	CAIRTGGSGNTIYF	TGTGCCATCAGAACAGGGGGCTCTGGAAACACCATATATTTT
.	.	TRBJ2-5	TRBV18	12	CASSPERETQYF	TGTGCCAGCTCACCAGAGCGAGAGACCCAGTACTTC
many	TRBD1	TRBJ1-1	TRBV10-3	13	CAISETGQGQAFF	TGTGCCATCAGTGAGACGGGACAGGGGCAGGCTTTCTTT
.	.	TRBJ2-7	TRBV19	15	CASSIEDSDGYEQYF	TGTGCCAGTAGTATAGAGGACAGCGATGGGTACGAGCAGTACTTC
many	.	TRBJ1-5	TRBV6-6	13	CASSLWGSQPQHF	TGTGCCAGCAGTCTCTGGGGTAGTCAGCCCCAGCATTTT
many	.	TRBJ2-2	TRBV7-8	17	CASSLPRTRSSPGELFF	TGTGCCAGCAGCTTACCCCGGACGAGGTCCTCCCCCGGGGAGCTGTTTTTT
many	TRBD1	TRBJ2-5	TRBV6-5	14	CASSRTGSRETQYF	TGTGCCAGCAGTCGGACAGGGTCTAGGGAGACCCAGTACTTC
.	TRBD1	TRBJ2-2	TRBV29-1	8	CSGQGLFF	TGCAGCGGACAGGGGCTGTTTTTT
few	TRBD2	TRBJ2-7	TRBV7-9	14	CASSFRGRAYEQYF	TGTGCCAGCAGTTTTCGCGGGAGGGCCTACGAGCAGTACTTC
.	TRBD1	TRBJ1-5	TRBV6-2/TRBV6-3	13	CASGTVVYQPQHF	TGTGCCAGCGGGACAGTGGTATATCAGCCCCAGCATTTT
many	.	TRBJ2-2	TRBV7-8	13	CASSLEIHGELFF	TGTGCCAGCAGCTTAGAGATCCACGGGGAGCTGTTTTTT
.	.	TRBJ2-5	TRBV7-2	15	CASSVGRGVRETQYF	TGTGCCAGCAGCGTTGGAAGAGGGGTGCGTGAGACCCAGTACTTC
.	TRBD1	TRBJ1-2	TRBV12-3/TRBV12-4	15	CASSPLDRGKSGYTF	TGTGCCAGCAGTCCCCTAGACAGGGGAAAGAGTGGCTACACCTTC